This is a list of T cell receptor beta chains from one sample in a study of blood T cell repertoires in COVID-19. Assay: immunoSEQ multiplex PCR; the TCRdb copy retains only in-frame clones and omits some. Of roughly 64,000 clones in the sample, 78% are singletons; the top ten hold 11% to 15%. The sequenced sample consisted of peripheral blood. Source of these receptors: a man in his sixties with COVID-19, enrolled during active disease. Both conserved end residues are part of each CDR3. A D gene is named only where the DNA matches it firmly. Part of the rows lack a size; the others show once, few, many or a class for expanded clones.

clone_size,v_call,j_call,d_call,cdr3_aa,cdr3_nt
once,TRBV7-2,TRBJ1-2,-,CASSPTKNYGYTF,TGTGCCAGCAGTCCTACGAAAAACTATGGCTACACCTTC
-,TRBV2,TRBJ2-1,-,CASLLSPSYNEQFF,TGTGCCAGCCTTTTATCTCCCTCCTACAATGAGCAGTTCTTC
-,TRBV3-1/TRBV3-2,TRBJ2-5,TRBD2,CASSLSPSGGEMTQYF,TGTGCCAGCAGCCTTTCGCCTAGCGGGGGGGAGATGACCCAGTACTTC
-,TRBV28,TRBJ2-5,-,CASSFRLGETQYF,TGTGCCAGCAGTTTTCGGCTAGGAGAGACCCAGTACTTC
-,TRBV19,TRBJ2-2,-,CASSYPRGELFF,TGTGCCAGTAGTTATCCCCGCGGGGAGCTGTTTTTT
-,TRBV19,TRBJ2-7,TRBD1,CASGQGGYEQYF,TGTGCCAGTGGACAGGGCGGCTACGAGCAGTACTTC
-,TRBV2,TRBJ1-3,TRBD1,CASTFTGVSDTIYF,TGTGCCAGCACTTTTACAGGGGTATCGGACACCATATATTTT
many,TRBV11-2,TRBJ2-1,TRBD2,CASSPTRLAGYNEQFF,TGTGCCAGCAGCCCAACTAGACTAGCGGGTTACAATGAGCAGTTCTTC
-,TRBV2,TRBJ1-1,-,CASGPRGSNTEAFF,TGTGCCAGCGGCCCGAGGGGGTCGAACACTGAAGCTTTCTTT
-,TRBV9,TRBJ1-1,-,CASSVEGGGTEAFF,TGTGCCAGCAGCGTTGAGGGGGGGGGCACTGAAGCTTTCTTT
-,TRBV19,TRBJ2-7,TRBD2,CASSPLAGSYEQYF,TGTGCCAGTAGTCCCCTAGCGGGCTCCTACGAGCAGTACTTC
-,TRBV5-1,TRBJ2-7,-,CASSPRGQAYEQYF,TGCGCCAGCAGCCCTAGGGGCCAAGCCTACGAGCAGTACTTC
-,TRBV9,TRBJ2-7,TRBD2,CASSVSGGANYEQYF,TGTGCCAGCAGCGTTTCCGGGGGGGCAAACTACGAGCAGTACTTC
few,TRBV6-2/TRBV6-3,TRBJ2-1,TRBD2,CASSLGLAPNEQFF,TGTGCCAGCAGTTTGGGACTAGCACCAAATGAGCAGTTCTTC
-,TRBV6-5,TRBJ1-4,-,CASSYAGFGEKLFF,TGTGCCAGCAGTTATGCGGGCTTCGGTGAAAAACTGTTTTTT
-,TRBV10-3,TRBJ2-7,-,CATLSTAYEQYF,TGTGCCACGTTATCGACAGCCTACGAGCAGTACTTC
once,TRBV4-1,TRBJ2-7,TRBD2,CASSQEGGGGIYEQYF,TGCGCCAGCAGCCAAGAGGGGGGCGGGGGGATTTACGAGCAGTACTTC
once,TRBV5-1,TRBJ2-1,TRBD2,CASSLGGGPLSYNEQFF,TGCGCCAGCAGCTTGGGGGGGGGTCCCCTCTCCTACAATGAGCAGTTCTTC
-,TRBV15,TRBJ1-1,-,CATSREGLGGTEAFF,TGTGCCACCAGCAGAGAGGGTCTAGGGGGCACTGAAGCTTTCTTT
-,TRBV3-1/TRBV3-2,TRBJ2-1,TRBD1,CASSIGQVSYNEQFF,TGTGCCAGCAGCATCGGACAGGTCTCCTACAATGAGCAGTTCTTC
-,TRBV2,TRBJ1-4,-,CASSEEPGHNEKLFF,TGTGCCAGCAGTGAAGAGCCAGGGCATAATGAAAAACTGTTTTTT
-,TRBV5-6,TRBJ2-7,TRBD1,CASSLLSGQGASEQYF,TGTGCCAGCAGCTTGTTATCGGGACAGGGGGCGTCCGAGCAGTACTTC
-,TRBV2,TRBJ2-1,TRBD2,CASNGLAGGRWTNEQFF,TGTGCCAGCAATGGACTAGCGGGGGGGCGATGGACGAATGAGCAGTTCTTC
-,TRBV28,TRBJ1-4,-,CASSPPPQATNEKLFF,TGTGCCAGCAGCCCACCTCCCCAGGCAACTAATGAAAAACTGTTTTTT
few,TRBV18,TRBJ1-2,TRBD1,CASSAAARGRGDYGYTF,TGTGCCAGCTCCGCAGCTGCCAGGGGGCGCGGGGACTATGGCTACACCTTC
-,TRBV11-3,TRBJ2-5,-,CASSPTVGRGETQYF,TGTGCCAGCAGCCCTACGGTGGGTAGAGGAGAGACCCAGTACTTC
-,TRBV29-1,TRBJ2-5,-,CSVGPSRETQYF,TGCAGCGTTGGTCCTAGCAGGGAGACCCAGTACTTC